The 8 T cell receptor beta chains presented below share a single source sample, sequenced in a study of blood T cell repertoires in COVID-19. Some clones are missing from TCRdb's copy, which holds only in-frame ones; the method was immunoSEQ multiplex PCR. Among about 310,000 clones listed, almost 90% were seen once. Material: peripheral blood. The receptors shown here come from a woman in her 30s with COVID-19, enrolled during active disease.

CDR3 residues: CASSPIAPGGSGNTIYF. The CDR3 DNA reads TGTGCCAGCTCACCGATCGCCCCAGGGGGGTCAGGAAACACCATATATTTT. The J gene is TRBJ1-3, the V gene TRBV18; 7 bases are a match to TRBD1. Germline V lookup: CDR1 KGHSH, CDR2 LQKENI. The CDR3 is 17 residues long. Trimming removed 3 bases from V and 4 bases from J; junction bases left unmatched: 12.

The J gene is TRBJ2-7, the V gene TRBV27; maybe TRBD2 (6 bases). The CDR3 is 14 amino acids. V lost 3 bases to trimming and J lost 0 bases, with 9 bases between them. Germline V gene sequence: CDR1 MNHEY, CDR2 SMNVEV (reference sequence). CDR3 region: CASSFSGFSYEQYF. In DNA, the CDR3 is TGTGCCAGCAGTTTTAGCGGCTTCTCCTACGAGCAGTACTTC.

This chain connects TRBV6-1 to TRBJ1-6; TRBD1 might be the D (6 bases). CDR1 is MNHNS and CDR2 is SASEGT in the germline V gene. V lost 1 base and J 13 bases, leaving 14 bases between the germline ends. The CDR3 runs to 14 residues. The CDR3 loop is CASSEVGGGIPLHF. In DNA, the CDR3 is TGTGCCAGCAGTGAAGTGGGGGGGGGCATCCCCCTCCACTTT.

This clone has a single count. The CDR3 DNA follows: TGTGCCAGCAGCCAAGTGGCGGGAGGGGAGACCCAGTACTTC. Encoded protein: CASSQVAGGETQYF. This chain uses TRBV3-1 (or the pseudogene TRBV3-2) with TRBJ2-5; 9 bases align to TRBD2. V trimming: 1 base; J trimming: 5 bases; junction bases outside the gene matches: 2. This CDR3 is built from 14 residues. Looked up from germline, CDR1 is LGHDT and CDR2 is YNNKEL (reference sequence).

The chain joins TRBV7-2 to TRBJ2-3; 9 positions agree with TRBD2. V lost 1 base to trimming and J lost 2 bases; unmatched junction nucleotides: 7. The CDR3 is 17 residues long. Germline loops: CDR1 SGHTA, CDR2 FQGNSA. The CDR3 reads CASSLEGGTSFTDTQYF. The CDR3 coding sequence is TGTGCCAGCAGCTTAGAGGGAGGGACTAGCTTCACAGATACGCAGTATTTT.

This clone is a singleton in its sample. The rearrangement uses TRBV30 and TRBJ1-4; the match to TRBD1 covers 9 bases. The CDR3 is made up of 11 amino acids. V trimming: 8 bases; J trimming: 7 bases; junction bases outside the gene matches: 2. CDR1 and CDR2 (germline): GTSNPN, SVGIG (reference sequence). In nucleotides, the CDR3 is TGTGCCGGGACAGGGTTTGAAAAACTGTTTTTT. Protein sequence: CAGTGFEKLFF.

The chain joins TRBV6-5 to TRBJ2-7, with TRBD2 identical over 10 bases. V was pared by 3 bases and J by 2 bases, with 4 bases of the junction left unmatched. This CDR3 comprises 15 residues. Germline assignment: CDR1 MNHEY and CDR2 SVGAGI. The CDR3 protein is CASSYASGGTYEQYF. In nucleotides, the CDR3 is TGTGCCAGCAGTTATGCTAGCGGGGGCACCTACGAGCAGTACTTC.

The CDR3 spells CASSPVLGQGNTEAFF. CDR3 DNA sequence: TGTGCCAGCTCACCAGTTCTGGGACAGGGGAACACTGAAGCTTTCTTT. The chain uses TRBV18 and TRBJ1-1; TRBD1 agrees at 9 bases. The germline V gene encodes CDR1 KGHSH and CDR2 LQKENI. J gave up 1 base and V 2 bases, and 5 bases lay outside the gene matches. The CDR3 is 16 residues long.